In this sample, the clone carrying this T cell receptor (beta chain) turned up a few times. Its antigen is undetermined. The PCR was carried out with 60 Vbeta primers and 13 Jbeta primers. Assay: immunoSEQ multiplex PCR; the TCRdb copy retains only in-frame clones and omits some. The sample has nearly 110,000 clones; about two thirds are singletons. The entry originates in a study of cytomegalovirus exposure and HLA in healthy donors. General study results and limits: Analysis was carried out at a later point, and it linked a missense DCLRE1C variant to TCR beta V- and J-gene trimming.

The V end was cut by 5 bases, the J end by 1 base, with 20 bases between. Germline CDR1 is SGHKS and CDR2 is YYEKEE (reference sequence). This CDR3 has 17 amino acids. The chain joins TRBV5-5 to TRBJ2-3; D might be TRBD1 (6 bases). This TCR came from a boy younger than 18 in good health and CMV-seronegative. The sample consisted of PBMCs. The CDR3 DNA reads as TGTGCCAGCAGTCGCGTAATGCCCTCAGGGGGCACAGATACGCAGTATTTT. The encoded protein is CASSRVMPSGGTDTQYF.